These 2 T cell receptor beta chains share one sample of origin, sequenced in a study of human T cells and chemical hapten exposure. MiXCR, applied by TCRdb to the RACE reads, yields one record per CDR3 protein. The repertoire includes tens of thousands of distinct CDR3 sequences, 13% to 15% of them detected once, and roughly 4.5% sits in the top ten. Sample time point: pre-sensitization, week 0. Treatment defined: therapeutic diphenylcyclopropenone sensitization with weekly scalp DPC. This sample comprised whole blood, obtained in connection with sensitization to the hapten diphenylcyclopropenone (DPC). The receptors were gathered from a woman aged 50 to 60 with alopecia areata. Some clones in this sample may be carry-over from other donors' samples.

This clonotype was picked up a small number of times. The rearrangement uses TRBV7-6 and TRBJ1-5; D might be TRBD1 (6 bases). Trimming left V 5 bases short and J 0 bases short, with 29 bases between. Per the germline V gene, CDR1 is SGHVS and CDR2 is FNYEAQ. There are 21 residues in the CDR3. The CDR3: CASSAHARDAYGGYSNQPQHF. The CDR3, as DNA: TGTGCCAGCAGCGCTCATGCCCGGGACGCTTATGGGGGCTATAGCAATCAGCCCCAGCATTTT.

This clonotype was counted a few times. J is TRBJ1-3 and V is TRBV25-1; possibly TRBD1 for D (5 bases). This CDR3 has 15 residues. With 3 bases removed from V and 0 bases from J, the gap between germline ends came to 9 bases. Germline assignment: CDR1 MGHDK and CDR2 SYGVNS. The CDR3 loop is CASSDGTGSGNTIYF. In DNA, the CDR3 is TGTGCCAGCAGTGATGGGACTGGCTCTGGAAACACCATATATTTT.